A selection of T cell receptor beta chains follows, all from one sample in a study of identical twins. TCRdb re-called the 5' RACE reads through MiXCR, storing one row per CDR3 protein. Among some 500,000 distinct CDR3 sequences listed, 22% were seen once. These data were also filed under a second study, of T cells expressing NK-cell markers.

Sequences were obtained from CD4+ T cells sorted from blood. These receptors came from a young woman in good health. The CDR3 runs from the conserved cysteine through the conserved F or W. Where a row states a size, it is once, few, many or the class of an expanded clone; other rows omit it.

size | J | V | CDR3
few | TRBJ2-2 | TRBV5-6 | CASSLDLGAVGELFF
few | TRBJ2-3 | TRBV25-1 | CASSEWRDIDTQYF
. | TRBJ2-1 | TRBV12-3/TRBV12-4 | CASTLGTGGNNEQFF
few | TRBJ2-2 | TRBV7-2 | CASSFSVANTGELFF
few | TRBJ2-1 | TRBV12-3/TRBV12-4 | CASGDGTGVGHEQFF
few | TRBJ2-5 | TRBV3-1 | CASSQRRGETQYF
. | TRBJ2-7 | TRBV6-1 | CASGEGGSGRYEQYF
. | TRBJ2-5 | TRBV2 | CASILRSGRAETQYF
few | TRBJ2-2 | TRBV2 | CASSEGRTGELFF
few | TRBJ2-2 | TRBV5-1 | CASSLDHTGELFF
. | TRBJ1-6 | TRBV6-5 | CASSPSTGGSSPLHF
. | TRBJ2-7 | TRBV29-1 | CSVQGGAEQYF
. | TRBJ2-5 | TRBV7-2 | CASRTFAHQETQYF
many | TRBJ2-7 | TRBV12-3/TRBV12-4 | CASSRQPSYEQYF
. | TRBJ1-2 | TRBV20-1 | CSARQGYTF
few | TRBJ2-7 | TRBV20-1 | CSARGSRSYEQYF
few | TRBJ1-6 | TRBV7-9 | CASSPSLRSPLHF
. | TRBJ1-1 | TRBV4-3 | CATRKQGSNTEAFF
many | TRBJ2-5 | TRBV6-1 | CASSTEQGRVETQYF
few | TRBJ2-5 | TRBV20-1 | CSATAGGPKETQYF
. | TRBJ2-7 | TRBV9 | CASSGPGQNHEQYF
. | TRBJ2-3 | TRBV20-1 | CSASRVPADTQYF
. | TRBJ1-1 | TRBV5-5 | CASSSDRVLQAFF
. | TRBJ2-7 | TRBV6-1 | CASSRQGVSSYEQYF
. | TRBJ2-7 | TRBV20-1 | CSALFRPSYEQYF
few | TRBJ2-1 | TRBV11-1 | CASSEPGLAGAGSYNEQFF
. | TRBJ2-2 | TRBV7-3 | CASSSGRFGELFF